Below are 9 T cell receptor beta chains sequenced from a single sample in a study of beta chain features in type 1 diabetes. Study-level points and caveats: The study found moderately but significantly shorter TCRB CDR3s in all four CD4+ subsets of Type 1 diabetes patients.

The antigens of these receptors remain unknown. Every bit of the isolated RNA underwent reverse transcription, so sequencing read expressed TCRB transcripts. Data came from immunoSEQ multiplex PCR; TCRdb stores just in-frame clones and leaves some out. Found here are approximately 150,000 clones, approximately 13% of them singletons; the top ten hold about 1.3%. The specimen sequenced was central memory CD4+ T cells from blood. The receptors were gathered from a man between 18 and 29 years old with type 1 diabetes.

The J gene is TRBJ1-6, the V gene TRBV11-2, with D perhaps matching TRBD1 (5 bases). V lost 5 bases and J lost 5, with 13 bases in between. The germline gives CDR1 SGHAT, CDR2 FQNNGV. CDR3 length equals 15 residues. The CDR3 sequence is CASSLFGGDNSPLHF. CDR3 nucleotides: TGTGCCAGCAGCCTTTTTGGGGGTGATAATTCACCCCTCCACTTT.

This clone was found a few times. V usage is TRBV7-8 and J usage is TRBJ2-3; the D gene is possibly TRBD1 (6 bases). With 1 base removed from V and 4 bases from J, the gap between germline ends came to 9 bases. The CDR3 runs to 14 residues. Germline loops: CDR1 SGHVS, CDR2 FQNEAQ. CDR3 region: CASSLGGGADTQYF. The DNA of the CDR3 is TGTGCCAGCAGCTTAGGAGGGGGAGCAGATACGCAGTATTTT. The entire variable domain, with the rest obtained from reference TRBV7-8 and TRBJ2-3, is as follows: GAGVSQSPRYKVAKRGQDVALRCDPISGHVSLFWYQQALGQGPEFLTYFQNEAQLDKSGLPSDRFFAERPEGSVSTLKIQRTQQEDSAVYLCASSLGGGADTQYFGPGTRLTVL.

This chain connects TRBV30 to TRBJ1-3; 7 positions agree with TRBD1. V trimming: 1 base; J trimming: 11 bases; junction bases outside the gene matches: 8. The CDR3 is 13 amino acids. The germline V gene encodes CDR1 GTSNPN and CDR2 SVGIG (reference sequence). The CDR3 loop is CAWSGGTVGAIYF. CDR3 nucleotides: TGTGCCTGGAGTGGAGGGACAGTCGGCGCCATATATTTT.

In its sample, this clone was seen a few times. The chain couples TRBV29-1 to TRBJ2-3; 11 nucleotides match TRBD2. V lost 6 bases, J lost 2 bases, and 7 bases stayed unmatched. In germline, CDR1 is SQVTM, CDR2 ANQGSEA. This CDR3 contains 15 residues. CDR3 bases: TGCAGCGTCGCCCGACTAGCGGGATCCACAGATACGCAGTATTTT. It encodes CSVARLAGSTDTQYF.

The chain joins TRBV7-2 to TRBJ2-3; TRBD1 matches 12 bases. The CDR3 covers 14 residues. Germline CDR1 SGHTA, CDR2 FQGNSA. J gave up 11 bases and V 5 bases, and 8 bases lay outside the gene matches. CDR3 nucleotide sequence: TGTGCCAGCAGCCCCGGGACAGGGGGCCTCGGGCAGTATTTT. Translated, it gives CASSPGTGGLGQYF.

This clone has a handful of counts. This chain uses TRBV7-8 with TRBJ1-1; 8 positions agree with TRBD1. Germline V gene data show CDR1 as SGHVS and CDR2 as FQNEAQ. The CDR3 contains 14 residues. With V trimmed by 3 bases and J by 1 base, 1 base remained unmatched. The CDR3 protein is CASSLGQANTEAFF. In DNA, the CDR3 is TGTGCCAGCAGCTTGGGACAGGCGAACACTGAAGCTTTCTTT.

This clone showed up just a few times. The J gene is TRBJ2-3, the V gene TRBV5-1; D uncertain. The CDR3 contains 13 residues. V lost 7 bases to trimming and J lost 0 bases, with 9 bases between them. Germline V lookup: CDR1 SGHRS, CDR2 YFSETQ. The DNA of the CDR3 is TGCGCCAGCCCGCGCCCTAGCACAGATACGCAGTATTTT. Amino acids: CASPRPSTDTQYF.

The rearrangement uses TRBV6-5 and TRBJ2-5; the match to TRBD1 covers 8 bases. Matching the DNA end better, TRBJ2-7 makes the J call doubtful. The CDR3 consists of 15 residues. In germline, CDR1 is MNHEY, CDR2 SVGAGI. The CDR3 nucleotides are TGTGCCAGCAGTTACTCGAGGCAGGGGGCCCACGAGCAGTACTTC. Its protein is CASSYSRQGAHEQYF.

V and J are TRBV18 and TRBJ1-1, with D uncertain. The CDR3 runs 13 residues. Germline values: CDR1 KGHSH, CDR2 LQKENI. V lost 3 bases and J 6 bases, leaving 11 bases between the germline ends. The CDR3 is CASSPRTSSEAFF. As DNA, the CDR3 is TGTGCCAGCTCACCCCGAACAAGCTCTGAAGCTTTCTTT.